This TCR beta chain was found in a study of patients and donors after allogeneic stem cell transplantation (dated by TCRdb to about 2020). In regard to this clonotype: Its antigen is not yet known. No base-level quality is on record; no much larger clone is a single base apart.

To prepare the library, RT-PCR was applied. Sequenced using a NextSeq 550. The public sequencing data were trimmed at Q25 with fastp and processed into clonotypes with MiXCR by TCRdb, which kept only in-frame beta chains. Rows with a matching CDR3 protein are joined into one entry that keeps the most common DNA and genes. Counted in this sample were fewer than 180,000 distinct CDR3 sequences; approximately 40% of them appeared once. Roughly 50% of the sample rests with the top ten. At the junction V is shortened by 5 bases and J by 5 bases, with 10 bases in between. The germline V gene sets CDR1 to MNHEY and CDR2 to SVGAGI. Inclusive of the bounding cysteine and phenylalanine, the CDR3 is 13 residues long. The entry retains the CDR3 DNA only, 39 bases that are in frame from base 1.

This clonotype was sampled from a human donor who was either an allogeneic HSCT recipient or a stem cell or donor lymphocyte infusion donor (not recorded which). It is not recorded whose cells these are; they may come from a transplant donor. The sequencing sample was made of blood, either unsorted or a sorted T cell fraction (not recorded which). The V and J segments used are TRBV6-5 and TRBJ1-5; TRBD1 could be the D gene, as 6 bases match. The CDR3 region has the sequence CASSRQVHQPQHF. The DNA sequence is TGTGCCAGCAGTCGACAGGTCCATCAGCCCCAGCATTTT.